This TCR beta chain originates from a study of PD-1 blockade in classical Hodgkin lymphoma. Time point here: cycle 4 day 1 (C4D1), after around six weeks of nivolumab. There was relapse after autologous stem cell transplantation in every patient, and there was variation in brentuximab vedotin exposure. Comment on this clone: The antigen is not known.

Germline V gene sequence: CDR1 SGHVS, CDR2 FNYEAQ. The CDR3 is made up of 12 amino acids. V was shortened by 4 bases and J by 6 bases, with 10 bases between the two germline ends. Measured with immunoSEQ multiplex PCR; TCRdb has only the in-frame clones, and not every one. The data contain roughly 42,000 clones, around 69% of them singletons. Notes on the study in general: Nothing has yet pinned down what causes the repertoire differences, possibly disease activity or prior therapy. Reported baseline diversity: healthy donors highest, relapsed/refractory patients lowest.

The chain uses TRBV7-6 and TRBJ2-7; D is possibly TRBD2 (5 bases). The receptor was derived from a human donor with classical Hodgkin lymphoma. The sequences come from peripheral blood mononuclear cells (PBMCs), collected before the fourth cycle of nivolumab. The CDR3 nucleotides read TGTGCCAGCAGCTCCAACAGCGGCGAGCAGTACTTC. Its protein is CASSSNSGEQYF.